These T cell receptor beta chains were read from a single sample in a study of regulatory T cells in long-lasting Graves disease. A single record per CDR3 protein comes from TCRdb applying MiXCR to the multiplex PCR reads. Altogether fewer than 450,000 distinct CDR3 sequences are present, 20% to 25% being singletons, with the ten largest covering about a quarter. This specimen consisted of peripheral blood mononuclear cells (PBMCs), obtained when the disease was refractory, from a patient treated with antithyroid drugs. The receptor source for this set is a female donor with Graves disease. CDR3s include the opening cysteine and the closing phenylalanine or tryptophan. Fields, in order: D gene, J gene, V gene, clone size, CDR3 DNA, CDR3 protein. The D gene is left open where the match is weak. The size field is filled for only some rows; it gives once, few, many or a size class.

>NA|TRBJ2-1|TRBV27|NA
TGTGCCAGCAGTTTATCGAGAGGGGACGAGCAGTTCTTC
CASSLSRGDEQFF
>TRBD2|TRBJ2-7|TRBV7-8|NA
TGTGCCAGCAGCCCAACAGCGGGGGGGTCCGCGTACGAGCAGTACTTC
CASSPTAGGSAYEQYF
>NA|TRBJ1-4|TRBV28|NA
TGTGCCAGCAGTTTTGACAGGGAAAAACTGTTTTTT
CASSFDREKLFF
>TRBD2|TRBJ2-7|TRBV7-2|many
TGTGCCAGCAGCTTAGTGCGGGAGGTTGGGGAGCAGTACTTC
CASSLVREVGEQYF
>TRBD2|TRBJ2-4|TRBV5-1|NA
TGCGCCAGCGGTCTCGGGACTAGCGGGAAAAACATTCAGTACTTC
CASGLGTSGKNIQYF
>NA|TRBJ1-1|TRBV29-1|NA
TGCAGCGTTGTAGGGAATCCAACTGAAGCTTTCTTT
CSVVGNPTEAFF
>NA|TRBJ2-6|TRBV28|NA
TGTGCCAGCAGTTCCCTCGTGAGCTCTGGGGCCAACGTCCTGACTTTC
CASSSLVSSGANVLTF
>NA|TRBJ1-3|TRBV19|NA
TGTGCCAGTAGACGGACAGAAACTGGAAACACCATATATTTT
CASRRTETGNTIYF
>TRBD1|TRBJ2-4|TRBV6-4|NA
TGTGCCAGCAGCGGCGCAGGGGGCGGAAACATTCAGTACTTC
CASSGAGGGNIQYF
>NA|TRBJ2-7|TRBV19|few
TGTGCCAGTAGTAGCGGACTCGACTCCTACGAGCAGTACTTC
CASSSGLDSYEQYF
>TRBD2|TRBJ2-5|TRBV7-3|few
TGTGCCAGCAGCCCGGGGGGGCGGGGACAAGAGACCCAGTACTTC
CASSPGGRGQETQYF
>NA|TRBJ1-3|TRBV3-1|few
TGTGCCAGCAGGGGGGAGGACACCATATATTTT
CASRGEDTIYF
>TRBD1|TRBJ2-2|TRBV2|NA
TGTGCCAGCAGTGAAAGAGGGACAGGGGGTACCGGGGAGCTGTTTTTT
CASSERGTGGTGELFF
>NA|TRBJ2-2|TRBV5-1|NA
TGCGCCAGCAGCCTTCTTGGTTGGGTTACCGGGGAGCTGTTTTTT
CASSLLGWVTGELFF
>NA|TRBJ2-7|TRBV28|NA
TGTGCCAGCAGTTCTGCGGGGTCCTACGAGCAGTACTTC
CASSSAGSYEQYF
>NA|TRBJ2-2|TRBV6-2/TRBV6-3|NA
TGTGCCAGCAGTTATGGTACCGGGGAGCTGTTTTTT
CASSYGTGELFF
>NA|TRBJ2-7|TRBV20-1|few
TGCAGTGCTAGAGCCTCTAAACAGAATTTCTACGAGCAGTACTTC
CSARASKQNFYEQYF
>TRBD1|TRBJ1-3|TRBV11-1|NA
TGTGCCAGCAGCTTGGACAGGGGGCACACCATATATTTT
CASSLDRGHTIYF
>NA|TRBJ1-5|TRBV18|many
TGTGCCACCCGAAACCAGGACAATCAGCCCCAGCATTTT
CATRNQDNQPQHF
>TRBD2|TRBJ2-7|TRBV28|NA
TGTGCCAGCAGCCGACAGGGACTAGCGGGAGTCTACGAGCAGTACTTC
CASSRQGLAGVYEQYF
>NA|TRBJ2-7|TRBV19|NA
TGTGCCAGTAGTACACCCATGCCTCCATACGAGCAGTACTTC
CASSTPMPPYEQYF
>TRBD2|TRBJ2-7|TRBV15|NA
TGTGCCACCAGCAGAGTCTACGAGACTAGCGGTTACCTATCCTACGAGCAGTACTTC
CATSRVYETSGYLSYEQYF
>NA|TRBJ2-7|TRBV6-1|many
TGTGCCAGCATCATGATTGTCGGGACCCCCGTAACCGAGCAGTACTTC
CASIMIVGTPVTEQYF
>NA|TRBJ2-7|TRBV6-1|many
TGTGCCAGCAGTGAAGCGCCCCGGGCAGACGAGCAGTACTTC
CASSEAPRADEQYF
>NA|TRBJ2-2|TRBV9|few
TGTGCCAGCAGCGCCCGGGCGGTGAACACCGGGGAGCTGTTTTTT
CASSARAVNTGELFF
>NA|TRBJ1-1|TRBV30|many
TGTGCCTGGAGGCCGGACAAGAACACTGAAGCTTTCTTT
CAWRPDKNTEAFF
>TRBD1|TRBJ1-3|TRBV28|few
TGTGCCAGCACAGGGGGGTATGGAAACACCATATATTTT
CASTGGYGNTIYF
>NA|TRBJ2-7|TRBV7-6|NA
TGTGCCAGCAGCCTTAAGGAGGGGGCCTACGAGCAGTACTTC
CASSLKEGAYEQYF
>TRBD1|TRBJ2-2|TRBV25-1|few
TGTGCCACCGCTACCGGGACAGTGAACACCGGGGAGCTGTTTTTT
CATATGTVNTGELFF
>NA|TRBJ1-1|TRBV27|many
TGTGCCAGCAGATTACGGCCCCCGAATACTGAAGCTTTCTTT
CASRLRPPNTEAFF
>NA|TRBJ1-2|TRBV27|few
TGTGCCAGCAGTTTAACCAGGGCGCTGAGCGGCTACACCTTC
CASSLTRALSGYTF
>NA|TRBJ1-1|TRBV18|few
TGTGCCAGCTCACCTTTCCCGGGTCGGACTGAAGCTTTCTTT
CASSPFPGRTEAFF
>NA|TRBJ1-5|TRBV25-1|few
TGTGCCAGCAGTTGTTGTGAGGGAACGAGCAATCAGCCCCAGCATTTT
CASSCCEGTSNQPQHF
>NA|TRBJ2-5|TRBV12-3/TRBV12-4|many
TGTGCCAGCAGACGCCCCGGGACGTTTCAAGAGACCCAGTACTTC
CASRRPGTFQETQYF
>NA|TRBJ2-4|TRBV19|NA
TGTGCCAGTAGTATAGATCGGGTTAGCGGTGTTGGCGGAGTTCAGTACTTC
CASSIDRVSGVGGVQYF
>NA|TRBJ1-1|TRBV12-3/TRBV12-4|many
TGTGCCAGCAGTTTATGGGCCGGGAACACTGAAGCTTTCTTT
CASSLWAGNTEAFF
>TRBD1|TRBJ2-7|TRBV12-3/TRBV12-4|many
TGTGCCAGCAGGGGGACAGAGTTCTCCTACGAGCAGTACTTC
CASRGTEFSYEQYF
>TRBD2|TRBJ2-7|TRBV20-1|many
TGCAGTGCTAGGGTATCTAGCGGGAACTGGTACGAGCAGTACTTC
CSARVSSGNWYEQYF
>NA|TRBJ2-4|TRBV18|many
TGTGCCAGCTCAGCGACAGATACCAAAAACATTCAGTACTTC
CASSATDTKNIQYF
>TRBD2|TRBJ2-2|TRBV12-3/TRBV12-4|NA
TGTGCCAGCAGCCTTAGCGGGATTCCCGGGGAGCTGTTTTTT
CASSLSGIPGELFF
>NA|TRBJ1-4|TRBV7-9|NA
TGTGCCAGCAGCCCAACAGTCGCAACTAATGAAAAACTGTTTTTT
CASSPTVATNEKLFF
>TRBD1|TRBJ1-5|TRBV12-3/TRBV12-4|many
TGTGCCAGCAGAAACGGGACAGGGACCTCCAATCAGCCCCAGCATTTT
CASRNGTGTSNQPQHF
>NA|TRBJ2-4|TRBV29-1|many
TGCAGCGTTGAACAGGGGCCAGCCAAAAACATTCAGTACTTC
CSVEQGPAKNIQYF
>NA|TRBJ2-5|TRBV7-9|many
TGTGCCAGCAGTTCGTTGGCGGTAAAAGAGACCCAGTACTTC
CASSSLAVKETQYF
>NA|TRBJ2-7|TRBV29-1|NA
TGCAGCGTGACCTACTTAGCGGCCAGCTCCTACGAGCAGTACTTC
CSVTYLAASSYEQYF
>TRBD1|TRBJ1-1|TRBV7-9|many
TGTGCCAGCAGCTTAGATGCTACAGGGGGTACTGAAGCTTTCTTT
CASSLDATGGTEAFF
>TRBD2|TRBJ2-2|TRBV6-2/TRBV6-3|NA
TGTGCCAGCACCGGGGGGAGTTCAAACACCGGGGAGCTGTTTTTT
CASTGGSSNTGELFF
>TRBD2|TRBJ2-1|TRBV20-1|few
TGCAGTGCTACCCAGACTAGCGGGAGGGCCAATGAGCAGTTCTTC
CSATQTSGRANEQFF
>NA|TRBJ1-5|TRBV7-9|few
TGTGCCAGCAGCTTTACGGATCAGCCCCAGCATTTT
CASSFTDQPQHF
>NA|TRBJ2-7|TRBV9|few
TGTGCCAGCAGCGTAGTGACAGTAGGAGAGCAGTACTTC
CASSVVTVGEQYF